The entry below describes one T cell receptor (beta chain). Repertoires were generated with immunoSEQ multiplex PCR, while TCRdb's copy carries only in-frame clones and drops some. The data contain approximately 100,000 clones, 82% of them singletons. The data were obtained in a study of T cell clones after liver transplantation. Across the study: Liver transplant recipients had immunosuppression withdrawal attempted within 2 years. Blood was drawn pre-transplant, before withdrawal, and after full or failed withdrawal.

This CDR3 contains 16 residues. Sequencing was performed on CD4+ T cells from blood, taken before liver transplant. The receptor comes from a human donor who received a liver transplant. This sequence joins TRBV21-1 and TRBJ1-3. TRBV21-1 represents a pseudogene. CDR3 sequence: CASSREVRGSGNTIYF. The DNA of the CDR3 is TGTGCCAGCAGCAGGGAAGTCCGGGGCTCTGGAAACACCATATATTTT.